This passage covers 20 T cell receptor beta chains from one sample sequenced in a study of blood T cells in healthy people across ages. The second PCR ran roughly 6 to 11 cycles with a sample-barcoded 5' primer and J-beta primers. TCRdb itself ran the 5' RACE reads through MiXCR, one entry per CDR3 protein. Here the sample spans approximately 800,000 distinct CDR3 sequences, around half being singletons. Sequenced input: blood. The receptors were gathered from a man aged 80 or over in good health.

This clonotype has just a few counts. Here the CDR3 DNA reads TGTGCCAGCAGCAGCGAACTACCGTCAGGGGGGGGACTCTACGAGCAGTACTTC. This gives the protein CASSSELPSGGGLYEQYF. V is TRBV6-1 and J is TRBJ2-7; D may correspond to TRBD1 or TRBD2 (7 bases each). This CDR3 comprises 18 residues. Trimming cost V 6 bases and J 3 bases, with 27 bases left between them. Per germline, CDR1 MNHNS and CDR2 SASEGT.

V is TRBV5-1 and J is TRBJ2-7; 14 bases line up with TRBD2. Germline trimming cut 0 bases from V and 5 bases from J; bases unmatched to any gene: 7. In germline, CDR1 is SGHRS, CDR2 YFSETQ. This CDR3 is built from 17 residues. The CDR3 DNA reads TGCGCCAGCAGCTTGGAGGGGACTAGCGGGAGAAAGGACGAGCAGTACTTC. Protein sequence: CASSLEGTSGRKDEQYF.

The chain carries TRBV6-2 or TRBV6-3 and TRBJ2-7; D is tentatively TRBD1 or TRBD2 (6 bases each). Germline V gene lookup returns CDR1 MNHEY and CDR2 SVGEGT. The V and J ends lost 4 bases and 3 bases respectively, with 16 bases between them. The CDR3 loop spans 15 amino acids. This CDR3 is CASSSGGDPVYEQYF. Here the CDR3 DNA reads TGTGCCAGCAGTTCCGGGGGCGACCCCGTCTACGAGCAGTACTTC.

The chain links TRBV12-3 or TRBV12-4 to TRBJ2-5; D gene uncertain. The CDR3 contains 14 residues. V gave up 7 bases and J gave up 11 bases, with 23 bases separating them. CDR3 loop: CASTGGRTNNEQYF. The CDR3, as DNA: TGTGCCAGCACTGGTGGGCGGACGAACAATGAGCAGTACTTC.

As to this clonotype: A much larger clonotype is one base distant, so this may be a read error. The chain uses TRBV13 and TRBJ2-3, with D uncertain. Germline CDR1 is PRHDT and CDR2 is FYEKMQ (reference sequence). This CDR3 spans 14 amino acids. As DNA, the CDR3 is TGTGCCAGCAGCCCAAGGGCCATCACAGATATGCAGTATTTT. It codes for CASSPRAITDMQYF. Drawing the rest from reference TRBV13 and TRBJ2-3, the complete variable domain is AAGVIQSPRHLIKEKRETATLKCYPIPRHDTVYWYQQGPGQDPQFLISFYEKMQSDKGSIPDRFSAQQFSDYHSELNMSSLELGDSALYFCASSPRAITDMQYFGPGTRLTVL.

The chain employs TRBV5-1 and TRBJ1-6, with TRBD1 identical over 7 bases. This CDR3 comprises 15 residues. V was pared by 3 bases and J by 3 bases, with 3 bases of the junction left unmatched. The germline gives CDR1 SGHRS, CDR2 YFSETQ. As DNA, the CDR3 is TGCGCCAGCAGCTCTGGACAGGACTATAATTCACCCCTCCACTTT. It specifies CASSSGQDYNSPLHF.

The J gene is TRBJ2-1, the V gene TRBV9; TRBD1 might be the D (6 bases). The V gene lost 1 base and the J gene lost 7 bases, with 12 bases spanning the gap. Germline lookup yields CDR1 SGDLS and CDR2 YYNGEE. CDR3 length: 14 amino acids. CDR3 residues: CASSVSSGQNEQFF. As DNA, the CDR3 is TGTGCCAGCAGCGTATCCAGCGGACAGAATGAGCAGTTCTTC.

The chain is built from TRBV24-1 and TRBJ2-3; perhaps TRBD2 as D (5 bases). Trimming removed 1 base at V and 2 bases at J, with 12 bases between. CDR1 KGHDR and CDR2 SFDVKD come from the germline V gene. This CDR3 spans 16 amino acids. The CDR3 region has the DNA TGTGCCACCAGTGATTTTGGGTGGGAGCCCACAGATACGCAGTATTTT. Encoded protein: CATSDFGWEPTDTQYF.

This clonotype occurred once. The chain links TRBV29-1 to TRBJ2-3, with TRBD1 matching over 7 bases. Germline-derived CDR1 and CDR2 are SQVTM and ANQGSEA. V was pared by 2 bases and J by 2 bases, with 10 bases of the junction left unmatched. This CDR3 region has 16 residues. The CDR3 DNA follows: TGCAGCGTTGAACTTTTCCGGGACAGCCTCACAGATACGCAGTATTTT. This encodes CSVELFRDSLTDTQYF.

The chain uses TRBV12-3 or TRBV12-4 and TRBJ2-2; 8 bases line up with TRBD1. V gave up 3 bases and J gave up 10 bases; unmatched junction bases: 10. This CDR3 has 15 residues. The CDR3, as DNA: TGTGCCAGCAGTTTGACAGGGGAGGTCCGCGTGGAGCTGTTTTTT. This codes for CASSLTGEVRVELFF.

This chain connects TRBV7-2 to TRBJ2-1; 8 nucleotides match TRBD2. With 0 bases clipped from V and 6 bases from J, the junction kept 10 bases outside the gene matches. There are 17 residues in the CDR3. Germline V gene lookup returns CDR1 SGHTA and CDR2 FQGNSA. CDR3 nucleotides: TGTGCCAGCAGCTTAGCGGGGACTAGAGGCTTGGCCAATGAGCAGTTCTTC. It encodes CASSLAGTRGLANEQFF.

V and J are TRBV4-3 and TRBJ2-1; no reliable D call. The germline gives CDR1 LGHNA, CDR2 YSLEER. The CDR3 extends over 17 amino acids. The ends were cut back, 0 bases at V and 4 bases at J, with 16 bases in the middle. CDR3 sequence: CASSQDRHAEKYNEQFF. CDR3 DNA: TGCGCCAGCAGCCAAGATCGACACGCAGAGAAATACAATGAGCAGTTCTTC.

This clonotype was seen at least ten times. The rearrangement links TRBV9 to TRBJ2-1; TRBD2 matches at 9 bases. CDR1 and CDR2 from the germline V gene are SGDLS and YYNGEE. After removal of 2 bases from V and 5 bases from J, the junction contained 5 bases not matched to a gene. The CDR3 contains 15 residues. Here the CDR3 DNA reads TGTGCCAGCAGCGTCGGGCTAGCGGGACACAATGAGCAGTTCTTC. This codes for CASSVGLAGHNEQFF.

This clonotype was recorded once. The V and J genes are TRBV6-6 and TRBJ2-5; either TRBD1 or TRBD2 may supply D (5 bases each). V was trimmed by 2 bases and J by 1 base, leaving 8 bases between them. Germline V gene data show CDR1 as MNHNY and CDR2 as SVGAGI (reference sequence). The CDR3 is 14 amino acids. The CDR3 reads CASSYNGAQETQYF. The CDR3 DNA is TGTGCCAGCAGTTACAACGGGGCCCAAGAGACCCAGTACTTC.

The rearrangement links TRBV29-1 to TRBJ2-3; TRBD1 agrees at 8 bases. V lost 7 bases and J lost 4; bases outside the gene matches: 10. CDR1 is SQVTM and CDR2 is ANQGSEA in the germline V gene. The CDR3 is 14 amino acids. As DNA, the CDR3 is TGCAGCGCCGCTGATCGGACAGGGCCAGATACGCAGTATTTT. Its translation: CSAADRTGPDTQYF.

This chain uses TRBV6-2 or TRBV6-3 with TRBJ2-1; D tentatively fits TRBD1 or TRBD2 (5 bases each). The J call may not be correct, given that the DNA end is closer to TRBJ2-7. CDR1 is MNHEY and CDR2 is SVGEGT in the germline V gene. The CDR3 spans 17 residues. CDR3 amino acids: CASTPLGDRSSYNEQYF. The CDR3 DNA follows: TGTGCCAGCACCCCTTTAGGGGACCGGAGCTCCTACAATGAGCAGTACTTC.

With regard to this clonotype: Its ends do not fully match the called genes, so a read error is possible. CDR3 sequence reads: CASNLGGLAVSYEQYF. CDR3 coding DNA: TGTGCCAGCAACTTGGGGGGGTTGGCGGTTTCCTACGAGCAGTACTTC. V usage is TRBV5-6 and J usage is TRBJ2-7, with 7 bases matching TRBD2. Germline lookup yields CDR1 SGHDT and CDR2 YYEEEE. The CDR3 has 16 residues.

CDR3 residues: CASRHDRGSGDEQYF. The DNA for the CDR3 is TGTGCCAGCAGACATGACAGGGGGTCGGGCGATGAGCAGTACTTC. J is TRBJ2-7 and V is TRBV6-5, with 9 positions matching TRBD1. Germline lookup yields CDR1 MNHEY and CDR2 SVGAGI. The CDR3 is made up of 15 amino acids. The V segment lost 6 bases and the J segment 7 bases; nucleotides outside the gene matches: 13.

Written as DNA, the CDR3 is TGTGCCAGCAGTCAATCAGGGGACTCACCCCTCCACTTT. Protein sequence: CASSQSGDSPLHF. This sequence joins TRBV3-1 and TRBJ1-6; D is perhaps TRBD1 (6 bases). The germline CDR1 and CDR2 sequences are LGHDT and YNNKEL (reference sequence). The CDR3 covers 13 residues. V was pared by 6 bases and J by 10 bases, with 13 bases between. The full variable domain, rest sourced from reference TRBV3-1 and TRBJ1-6, is DTAVSQTPKYLVTQMGNDKSIKCEQNLGHDTMYWYKQDSKKFLKIMFSYNNKELIINETVPNRFSPKSPDKAHLNLHINSLELGDSAVYFCASSQSGDSPLHFGNGTRLTVT.

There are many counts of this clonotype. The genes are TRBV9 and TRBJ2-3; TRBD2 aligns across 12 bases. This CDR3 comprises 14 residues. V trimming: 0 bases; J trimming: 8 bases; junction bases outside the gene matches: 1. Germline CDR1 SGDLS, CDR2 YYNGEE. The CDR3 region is CASSVALAGGTQYF. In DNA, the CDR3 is TGTGCCAGCAGCGTAGCACTAGCGGGAGGTACGCAGTATTTT.